Following are 16 T cell receptor beta chains from one sample sequenced in a study of blood T cells in healthy people across ages. With a J-beta primer mix and a sample-barcoded 5' primer, a second PCR ran about 7 to 12 cycles. TCRdb re-derived calls from the 5' RACE reads in MiXCR, one entry per CDR3 protein. Of about a million distinct CDR3 sequences detected, around 49% appear once; the ten largest clones hold 13%. Sequences were obtained from blood. The receptors shown here come from a man under 40 in good health.

The chain joins TRBV6-1 to TRBJ1-5, with D perhaps matching TRBD1 (6 bases). CDR3 length equals 15 residues. CDR1 and CDR2 from the germline V gene are MNHNS and SASEGT. V gave up 5 bases and J gave up 3 bases, with 14 bases separating them. The CDR3 loop reads CASSYRQDHNQPQHF. Here the CDR3 DNA reads TGTGCCAGCAGTTATAGACAGGACCACAATCAGCCCCAGCATTTT.

This clonotype was picked up many times. V is TRBV28 and J is TRBJ2-7; 7 bases agree with TRBD1. The CDR3 length is 15 residues. V was pared by 3 bases and J by 1 base, with 6 bases of the junction left unmatched. CDR1 MDHEN and CDR2 SYDVKM come from the germline V gene. In DNA form, the CDR3 reads TGTGCCAGCAGTTTTGGGACAGAGCCTTCCTACGAGCAGTACTTC. Its protein product is CASSFGTEPSYEQYF. The full variable domain, in which reference TRBV28 and TRBJ2-7 provide the parts outside the CDR3, is DVKVTQSSRYLVKRTGEKVFLECVQDMDHENMFWYRQDPGLGLRLIYFSYDVKMKEKGDIPEGYSVSREKKERFSLILESASTNQTSMYLCASSFGTEPSYEQYFGPGTRLTVT.

This clonotype showed up just once. This rearrangement joins TRBV29-1 to TRBJ2-5, with D possibly being TRBD2 (6 bases). Trimming took off 3 bases at V and 10 bases at J, with 15 bases between the two ends. The CDR3 extends over 12 amino acids. Germline V gene data show CDR1 as SQVTM and CDR2 as ANQGSEA. CDR3 in amino acids: CSVDEGTSYQYF. The CDR3 DNA reads as TGCAGCGTTGATGAGGGAACTAGCTACCAGTACTTC.

In this sample, this clonotype turned up many times. The chain recombines TRBV11-2 with TRBJ2-7; perhaps TRBD2 as D (6 bases). V dropped 3 bases and J dropped 7 bases, with 13 bases sitting between them. This CDR3 spans 13 amino acids. Germline V gives CDR1 SGHAT, CDR2 FQNNGV. CDR3 loop: CASSFQRGWEQYF. The CDR3 DNA sequence: TGTGCCAGCAGCTTCCAACGGGGGTGGGAGCAGTACTTC.

The chain is built from TRBV24-1 and TRBJ2-7; a weak D match, TRBD1 (5 bases). Trimming left V 4 bases short and J 3 bases short, with 9 bases between. Germline loops: CDR1 KGHDR, CDR2 SFDVKD. The length of the CDR3 is 13 residues. The CDR3 DNA follows: TGTGCCACCAGTGACCTCGACAGCTACGAGCAGTACTTC. It specifies CATSDLDSYEQYF.

Only a few counts were recorded for this clonotype. The rearrangement uses TRBV27 and TRBJ1-4, with D hard to call. Per germline, CDR1 MNHEY and CDR2 SMNVEV (reference sequence). CDR3 length equals 15 residues. V lost 6 bases, J lost 8 bases, and 19 bases lay in between. The CDR3 DNA reads as TGTGCCAGCAGAAGCTTGGGATCAGAGTACGAAAAACTGTTTTTT. It translates to CASRSLGSEYEKLFF.

The chain combines TRBV12-3 or TRBV12-4 with TRBJ2-2, with D unclear. This CDR3 is 16 amino acids long. Trimming pared 3 bases from V and 0 bases from J, leaving 11 bases between. CDR3 region: CASSFGNRANTGELFF. CDR3 sequence (DNA): TGTGCCAGCAGTTTTGGGAATAGGGCGAACACCGGGGAGCTGTTTTTT.

Only one count was recorded for this clonotype. The CDR3 DNA sequence: TGTGCCAGCAGTGAACCTCAGGGAGGGTACGAGCAGTACTTC. Its protein product is CASSEPQGGYEQYF. This chain joins TRBV2 and TRBJ2-7; 7 bases align to TRBD2. This CDR3 is 14 amino acids long. V dropped 2 bases and J dropped 4; count of bases not matched to a gene: 5. Germline CDR1 SNHLY, CDR2 FYNNEI.

V gene TRBV5-1 combines with J gene TRBJ2-5; D call uncertain. The J call is uncertain, as TRBJ2-7 better fits the DNA end. The CDR3 has 16 amino acids. Per germline, CDR1 SGHRS and CDR2 YFSETQ. CDR3 nucleotides: TGCGCCAGCAGCTTGGCAAAAACTGGACCAGTCTACGAGCAGTACTTC. This translates into CASSLAKTGPVYEQYF.

V and J are TRBV4-1 and TRBJ1-5, with D tentatively TRBD1 (6 bases). Germline values: CDR1 MGHRA, CDR2 YSYEKL. The V end lost 1 base, the J end lost 3 bases, and 13 bases lay between the germline ends. CDR3 size: 16 residues. CDR3 DNA: TGCGCCAGCAGCCAAGGAGGGGGGGATCTCAATCAGCCCCAGCATTTT. Translation gives CASSQGGGDLNQPQHF.

This chain joins TRBV7-9 and TRBJ2-3; D perhaps matches TRBD1 (6 bases). V was clipped by 5 bases and J by 0 bases, with 12 bases between them. The CDR3 length is 15 residues. Germline values: CDR1 SEHNR, CDR2 FQNEAQ (reference sequence). CDR3: CASSRRTDSTDTQYF. CDR3 in DNA: TGTGCCAGCAGCCGGCGGACAGATAGCACAGATACGCAGTATTTT. Filled out from reference TRBV7-9 and TRBJ2-3, the complete variable domain reads DTGVSQNPRHKITKRGQNVTFRCDPISEHNRLYWYRQTLGQGPEFLTYFQNEAQLEKSRLLSDRFSAERPKGSFSTLEIQRTEQGDSAMYLCASSRRTDSTDTQYFGPGTRLTVL.

Points on this clonotype: Being one base from a much bigger clone, this may be a read error. V is TRBV28 and J is TRBJ1-2; D remains ambiguous. Germline V gives CDR1 MDHEN, CDR2 SYDVKM. The CDR3 runs to 12 residues. V shed 2 bases and J shed 6 bases, with 7 bases lying between them. CDR3 loop: CASSLEENGYTF. The CDR3 bases are TGTGCCAGCAGTTTAGAGGAGAATGGCTACACCTTC.

The V call is TRBV3-1, the J call TRBJ2-4; D is possibly TRBD2 (6 bases). Germline V CDR1 and CDR2: LGHDT, YNNKEL (reference sequence). CDR3 length: 17 residues. V gave up 3 bases and J gave up 6 bases, with 21 bases separating them. The CDR3 loop reads CASSQSLGGDSRNIQYF. As DNA, the CDR3 is TGTGCCAGCAGCCAGTCCCTGGGCGGGGACTCGAGAAACATTCAGTACTTC.

The chain has TRBV10-3 and TRBJ1-2; TRBD1 aligns across 10 bases. CDR3 size: 14 residues. J lost 5 bases, V lost 10 bases, and 10 bases had no gene match. The V gene's germline CDR1 is ENHRY and CDR2 SYGVKD. The CDR3: CATTPGQGQYGYTF. The CDR3 nucleotides read TGTGCCACTACCCCGGGACAGGGGCAATATGGCTACACCTTC.

The chain couples TRBV10-3 to TRBJ2-7; TRBD2 matches 9 bases. Looked up from germline, CDR1 is ENHRY and CDR2 is SYGVKD. The CDR3 is made up of 12 amino acids. V shed 11 bases, J shed 4 bases, and the junction held 6 bases outside the gene matches. The CDR3: CAPGGRVYEQYF. The CDR3 bases are TGTGCCCCAGGCGGGAGGGTATACGAGCAGTACTTC.

The chain recombines TRBV18 with TRBJ1-5; tentatively, D is TRBD1 (5 bases). The CDR3 is 15 amino acids. Trimming pared 3 bases from V and 2 bases from J, leaving 11 bases between. The germline CDR1 and CDR2 sequences are KGHSH and LQKENI. Here the CDR3 DNA reads TGTGCCAGCTCACCGGGGGGGTTGGGCAATCAGCCCCAGCATTTT. Protein: CASSPGGLGNQPQHF.